The 9 T cell receptor beta chains listed next were all sequenced from one sample in a study of shared T cell receptors in the human thymus. Assay: immunoSEQ multiplex PCR; the TCRdb copy retains only in-frame clones and omits some. The sample yields about 500,000 clones, around three quarters seen once. The same data also contributed to another study, on human thymus T cells.

The sequenced sample consisted of thymocytes. These receptors all stem from a boy in the first two years of life with a congenital heart defect.

The chain joins TRBV6-6 to TRBJ1-2; no clear D gene. The CDR3 loop spans 15 amino acids. CDR1 and CDR2 (germline): MNHNY, SVGAGI (reference sequence). The V end was cut by 5 bases, the J end by 7 bases, with 20 bases between. The CDR3 region has the DNA TGTGCCAGCAGTCCCGAGGGCAACGAGAAAGGTGGCTACACCTTC. It codes for CASSPEGNEKGGYTF.

V gene TRBV14 combines with J gene TRBJ1-2; D is possibly TRBD1 (5 bases). The CDR3 has 14 residues. Trimming removed 2 bases at V and 8 bases at J, with 15 bases between. From germline, CDR1 is SGHDN and CDR2 FVKESK. The CDR3 DNA is TGTGCCAGCAGCCAATGGGGGACGGGGGGAGGCTACACCTTC. Its protein product is CASSQWGTGGGYTF.

This clone was detected only a few times. The chain has TRBV5-4 and TRBJ2-2; 11 nucleotides align to TRBD1. The CDR3 spans 16 residues. V lost 4 bases and J lost 5; bases outside the gene matches: 7. Germline V CDR1 and CDR2: SGHNT, YYREEE (reference sequence). The CDR3 DNA reads as TGTGCCAGCAGCGGGACCGGGACAGGGGGGACCGGGGAGCTGTTTTTT. Its protein is CASSGTGTGGTGELFF.

This clone showed up just once. The rearrangement uses TRBV29-1 and TRBJ2-3; the match to TRBD2 covers 7 bases. From germline, CDR1 is SQVTM and CDR2 ANQGSEA. The CDR3 runs to 16 residues. V gave up 5 bases and J gave up 2 bases; unmatched junction bases: 13. For the CDR3, the DNA is TGCAGCGTTTTGGGCACTAGCGTTTTTTCCACAGATACGCAGTATTTT. Its protein product is CSVLGTSVFSTDTQYF.

The rearrangement uses TRBV2 and TRBJ1-4, with TRBD1 identical over 7 bases. This CDR3 spans 14 amino acids. The V gene end was trimmed by 6 bases and the J gene end by 4 bases; junction bases not matched to a gene: 5. CDR1 is SNHLY and CDR2 is FYNNEI in the germline V gene. The CDR3 spells CASSRRDSNEKLFF. The DNA for the CDR3 is TGTGCCAGCAGCCGCCGGGACAGTAATGAAAAACTGTTTTTT.

The chain joins TRBV4-2 to TRBJ2-3; D gene unclear. V was pared by 1 base and J by 1 base, with 9 bases between. Germline V CDR1 and CDR2: LGHNA, YNFKEQ. The CDR3 length is 15 residues. The CDR3 DNA follows: TGTGCCAGCAGCCAAGTGGGCTATCGCACAGATACGCAGTATTTT. Amino acids: CASSQVGYRTDTQYF.

The rearrangement links TRBV6-5 to TRBJ2-7, with D perhaps TRBD1 (6 bases). Between the trimmed V and J ends, which lost 0 bases and 5 bases, there was a span of 17 bases. Germline lookup yields CDR1 MNHEY and CDR2 SVGAGI. The CDR3 spans 16 residues. The DNA for the CDR3 is TGTGCCAGCAGTTACTCGAGGGTTGGGCAGGGGCACGAGCAGTACTTC. Its translation is CASSYSRVGQGHEQYF.

CDR3 amino acids: CAITYGTEASEAFF. In DNA form, the CDR3 reads TGTGCCATCACCTACGGGACAGAAGCCTCTGAAGCTTTCTTT. V and J are TRBV10-3 and TRBJ1-1, with 7 bases lining up with TRBD1. CDR1 and CDR2 (germline): ENHRY, SYGVKD. The CDR3 is made up of 14 amino acids. The J segment lost 6 bases and the V segment lost 7 bases, leaving 11 bases of the junction unmatched.

This clone was seen a few times. The rearrangement joins TRBV5-1 to TRBJ2-1; the match to TRBD2 covers 11 bases. The CDR3 runs to 16 residues. CDR1 is SGHRS, CDR2 YFSETQ, per germline. V lost 4 bases, J lost 2 bases, and 5 bases stayed unmatched. The CDR3 here is CASSRLAGGAYNEQFF. Written as DNA, the CDR3 is TGCGCCAGCAGCCGTCTAGCGGGAGGAGCCTACAATGAGCAGTTCTTC.